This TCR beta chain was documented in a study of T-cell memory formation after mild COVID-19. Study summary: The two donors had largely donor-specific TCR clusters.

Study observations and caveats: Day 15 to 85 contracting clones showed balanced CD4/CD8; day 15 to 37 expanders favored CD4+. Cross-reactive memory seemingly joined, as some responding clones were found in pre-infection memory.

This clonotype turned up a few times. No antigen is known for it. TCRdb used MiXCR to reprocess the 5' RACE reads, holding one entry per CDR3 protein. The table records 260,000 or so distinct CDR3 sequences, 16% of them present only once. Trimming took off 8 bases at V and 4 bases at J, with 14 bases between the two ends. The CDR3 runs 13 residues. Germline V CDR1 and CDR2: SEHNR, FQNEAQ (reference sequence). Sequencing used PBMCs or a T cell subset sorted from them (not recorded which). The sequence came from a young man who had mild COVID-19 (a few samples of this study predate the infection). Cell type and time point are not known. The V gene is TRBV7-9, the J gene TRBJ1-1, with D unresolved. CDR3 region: CASGRPWGTEAFF. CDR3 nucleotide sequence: TGTGCCAGCGGCAGGCCTTGGGGCACTGAAGCTTTCTTT.